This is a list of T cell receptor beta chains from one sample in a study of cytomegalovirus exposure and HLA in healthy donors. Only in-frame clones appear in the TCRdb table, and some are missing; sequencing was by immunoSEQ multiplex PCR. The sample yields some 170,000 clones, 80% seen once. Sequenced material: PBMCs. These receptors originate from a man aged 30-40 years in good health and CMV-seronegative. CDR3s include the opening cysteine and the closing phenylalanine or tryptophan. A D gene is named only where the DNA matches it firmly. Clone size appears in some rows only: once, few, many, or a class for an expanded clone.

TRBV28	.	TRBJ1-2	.	TGTGCCAGCAGACCACACCGGAAACCGACAGAATATACCGAGTTAAACTATGGCTACACCTTC	CASRPHRKPTEYTELNYGYTF
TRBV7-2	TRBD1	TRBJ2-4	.	TGTGCCAGCAGCTACAGGGGGGCCAAAAACATTCAGTACTTC	CASSYRGAKNIQYF
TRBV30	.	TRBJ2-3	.	TGTGCCTGGAACGGAGAGAGGGCAGATACGCAGTATTTT	CAWNGERADTQYF
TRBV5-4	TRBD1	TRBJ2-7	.	TGTGCCAGCAGCTTCCCAGGGACAGACGAGCAGTACTTC	CASSFPGTDEQYF
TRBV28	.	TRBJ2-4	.	TGTGCCAGCAGTTTACGGCAGGTAAACATTCAGTACTTC	CASSLRQVNIQYF
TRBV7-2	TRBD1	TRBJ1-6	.	TGTGCCAGCAGCTTCGGGACAGCTCTTAATTCACCCCTCCACTTT	CASSFGTALNSPLHF
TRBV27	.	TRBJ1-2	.	TGTGCCAGCAGTTTACGACCGTGGGGCGCTAACTATGGCTACACCTTC	CASSLRPWGANYGYTF
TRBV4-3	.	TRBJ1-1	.	TGCGCCAGCAGCCAAGACTGGGGGGAGTACATGAACACTGAAGCTTTCTTT	CASSQDWGEYMNTEAFF
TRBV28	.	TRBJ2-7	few	TGTGCCAGCAGCCCAACCCCGAGCTCCTACGAGCAGTACTTC	CASSPTPSSYEQYF
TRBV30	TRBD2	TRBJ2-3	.	TGTGCCTTAAGGGCTAGCGGGGGCGATGGTACGCAGTATTTT	CALRASGGDGTQYF
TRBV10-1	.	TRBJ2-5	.	TGCGCCAGCAGAGAGGGGGGGACAGAAAACCGGTATCGTATGGGCTTAGGAGAGACCCAGTACTTC	CASREGGTENRYRMGLGETQYF
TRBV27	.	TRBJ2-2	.	TGTGCCAGCAGGAGGGATACCGGGGAGCTGTTTTTT	CASRRDTGELFF
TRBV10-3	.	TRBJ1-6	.	TGTGCCACCAACCTTGAGGAGAGGGGGTCCTATAATTCACCCCTCCACTTT	CATNLEERGSYNSPLHF
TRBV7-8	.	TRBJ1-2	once	TGTGCCAGCAGCTTACCAGATAACTATGGCTACACCTTC	CASSLPDNYGYTF
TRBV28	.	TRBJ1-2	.	TGTGCCAGCAGTTTAGCACTTGGCTACACCTTC	CASSLALGYTF
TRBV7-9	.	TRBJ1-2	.	TGTGCCAGCAGCTTAAGGGCAGCGGGGGCTGGCTACACCTTC	CASSLRAAGAGYTF
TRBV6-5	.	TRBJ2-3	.	TGTGCCAGCAGTTACTCTAGCGGCACAGATACGCAGTATTTT	CASSYSSGTDTQYF
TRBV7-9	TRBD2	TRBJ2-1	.	TGTGCCAGCAGCTTCGAACCACTAGCGGGGTCAAACAATGAGCAGTTCTTC	CASSFEPLAGSNNEQFF
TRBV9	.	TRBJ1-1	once	TGTGCCAGCAGCGCCGCGGTCTTGAACACTGAAGCTTTCTTT	CASSAAVLNTEAFF
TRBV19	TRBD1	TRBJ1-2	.	TGTGCCAGTAGTAACTCGGACAGGGGAATTGGCTACACCTTC	CASSNSDRGIGYTF
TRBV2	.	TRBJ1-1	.	TGTGCCAGCACGACAGGTGTGAACACTGAAGCTTTCTTT	CASTTGVNTEAFF
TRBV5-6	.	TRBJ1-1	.	TGTGCCAGCAGCTGGACGGGGGGCGGAGGTGAGAACACTGAAGCTTTCTTT	CASSWTGGGGENTEAFF
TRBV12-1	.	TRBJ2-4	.	TGTGCCAGCAGCTCCCCGCGCCCGGGACAGTCGGCGATGGCCAAAAACATTCAGTACTTC	CASSSPRPGQSAMAKNIQYF
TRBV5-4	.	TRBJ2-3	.	TGTGCCAGCAGCACCTCAGGAGGGCAGGGAGGAGATACGCAGTATTTT	CASSTSGGQGGDTQYF
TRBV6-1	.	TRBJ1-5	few	TGTGCCAGCAGGAGGCCCAATCAGCCCCAGCATTTT	CASRRPNQPQHF
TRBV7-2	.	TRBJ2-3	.	TGTGCCAGCAGCCCGAGCACAGATACGCAGTATTTT	CASSPSTDTQYF
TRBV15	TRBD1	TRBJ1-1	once	TGTGCCACCAGCAGAGAGGACAGGGGGACGATGAACACTGAAGCTTTCTTT	CATSREDRGTMNTEAFF
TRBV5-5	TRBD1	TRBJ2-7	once	TGTGCCAGCAACTCCCAGCCACCGAGACAGGGGGTTGTCTACGAGCAGTACTTC	CASNSQPPRQGVVYEQYF
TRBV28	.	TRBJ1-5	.	TGTGCCAGCAGTTTCCCCAGGGATAGCAATCAGCCCCAGCATTTT	CASSFPRDSNQPQHF
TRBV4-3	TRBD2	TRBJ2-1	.	TGCGCCAGCAGCCCGTACGGGTCGCCGGGACTAGCGGGGGGGCCTTATTACAATGAGCAGTTCTTC	CASSPYGSPGLAGGPYYNEQFF
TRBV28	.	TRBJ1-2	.	TGTGCCAGCAGTTTACGAAGACTCGGCTACACCTTC	CASSLRRLGYTF
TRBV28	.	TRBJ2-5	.	TGTGCCAGCACCCCGACAGGCCCTGAGACCCAGTACTTC	CASTPTGPETQYF
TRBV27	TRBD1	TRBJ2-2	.	TGTGCCAGCAGTCTCCCCGGACAGGGTAACACCGGGGAGCTGTTTTTT	CASSLPGQGNTGELFF
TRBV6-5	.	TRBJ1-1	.	TGTGCCAGCAGATCGTCAGTGAACACTGAAGCTTTCTTT	CASRSSVNTEAFF
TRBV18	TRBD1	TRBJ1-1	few	TGTGCCAGCTCACCCGGGACAGGGATTGAAGCTTTCTTT	CASSPGTGIEAFF
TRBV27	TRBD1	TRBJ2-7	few	TGTGCCAGCAGTGAAGGGGGCAGGTCCCACGAGCAGTACTTC	CASSEGGRSHEQYF
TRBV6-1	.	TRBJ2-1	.	TGTGCCAGCAGTGAATACAGGGTGACTTCCAATGAGCAGTTCTTC	CASSEYRVTSNEQFF
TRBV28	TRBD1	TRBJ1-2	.	TGTGCCAGCAGTGACGGGACAGGGGAGTATGGCTACACCTTC	CASSDGTGEYGYTF
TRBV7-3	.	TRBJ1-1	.	TGTGCCAGCAGCCCTTCAGGGGTTCTCACTGAAGCTTTCTTT	CASSPSGVLTEAFF
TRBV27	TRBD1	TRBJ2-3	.	TGTGCCAGCAGCTTCGCAGGACAGGGGTCAGATACGCAGTATTTT	CASSFAGQGSDTQYF
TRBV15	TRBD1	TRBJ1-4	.	TGTGCCACCAGCAGCTTCTCCCTTGGACAGGGTCGTGAAAAACTGTTTTTT	CATSSFSLGQGREKLFF
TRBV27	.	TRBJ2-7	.	TGTGCCAGCAGTTTAGGTCCCTACGACGAGCAGTACTTC	CASSLGPYDEQYF
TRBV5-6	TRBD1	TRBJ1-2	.	TGTGCCAGCATCCTCCAGGGGGGATCCCCCTATGGCTACACCTTC	CASILQGGSPYGYTF